This T cell receptor (beta chain) was sequenced in a study of shared clonotypes between healthy human individuals. Regarding this clone: Other DNA sequences in the same sample also yield this CDR3.

The table came from immunoSEQ multiplex PCR; TCRdb's copy has only in-frame clones and leaves some out. The sample records roughly 2.2 million clones, about 90% being singletons. Germline V lookup: CDR1 SGHTA, CDR2 FQGTGA. V lost 4 bases and J lost 6; bases outside the gene matches: 3. This CDR3 is built from 13 residues. The CD4+ fraction was divided into a CD45RA+ naive subset and a CD45RA-negative memory subset. The clonotype originates from a man between 18 and 29 years old in good health. Some clones in this sample may be carry-over from other donors' samples. The rearrangement joins TRBV7-3 to TRBJ2-1, with TRBD2 identical over 7 bases. Sequencing used naive CD4+ T cells from PBMCs. The sample's subset: CD45RA+ positively selected. CDR3 in amino acids: CASSSGLLNEQFF. DNA of the CDR3: TGTGCCAGCAGCTCGGGACTACTCAATGAGCAGTTCTTC. The whole variable domain, filled in from reference TRBV7-3 and TRBJ2-1, reads GAGVSQTPSNKVTEKGKYVELRCDPISGHTALYWYRQSLGQGPEFLIYFQGTGAADDSGLPNDRFFAVRPEGSVSTLKIQRTERGDSAVYLCASSSGLLNEQFFGPGTRLTVL.